This note documents a single TCR beta chain sequence. Its antigen is as yet unknown. Every one of the donors gave at least one pre-ART PBMC sample and at least two post-ART PBMC samples. These data are taken from a study of long-term antiretroviral therapy in people with HIV. General observations from the study: Clonal populations expanded prior to ART predominated within the repertoire at all time points. The study found that diversity rose after ART but stayed below transplant donor controls. The blood, collected between about 2003 and 2018, was possibly taken under older ART regimens.

Researchers ran immunoSEQ v3.0 at survey level. Clones were read by immunoSEQ multiplex PCR, and TCRdb kept only the in-frame ones, dropping some. The sample lists around 18,000 clones, 91% occurring once. This TCR was recovered from a man in his fifties or sixties with HIV. The sample was unsorted PBMCs, taken 3 years after starting antiretroviral therapy.

The CDR3 nucleotides read TGTGCCAGCAGCAATGATGTCCGGGACCTCGGCGGCTACACCTTC. Its translation: CASSNDVRDLGGYTF. J is TRBJ1-2 and V is TRBV21-1. TRBV21-1 is described as a pseudogene. The CDR3 has 15 residues.